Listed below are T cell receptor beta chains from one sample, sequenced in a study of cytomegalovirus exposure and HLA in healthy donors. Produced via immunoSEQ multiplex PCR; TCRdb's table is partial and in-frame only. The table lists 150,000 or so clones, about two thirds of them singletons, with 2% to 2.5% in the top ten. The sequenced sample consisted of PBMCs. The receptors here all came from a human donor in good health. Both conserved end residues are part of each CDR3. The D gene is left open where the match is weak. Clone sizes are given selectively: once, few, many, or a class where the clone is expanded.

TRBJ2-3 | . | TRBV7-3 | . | CASSVFSGADTQYF | TGTGCCAGCAGCGTCTTTTCAGGGGCAGATACGCAGTATTTT
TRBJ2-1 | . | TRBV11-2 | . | CASSLGQGSYNEQFF | TGTGCCAGCAGCTTAGGGCAGGGGAGTTACAATGAGCAGTTCTTC
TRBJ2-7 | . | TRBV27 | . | CASSLSDRIYEQYF | TGTGCCAGCAGTTTGTCCGACAGAATCTACGAGCAGTACTTC
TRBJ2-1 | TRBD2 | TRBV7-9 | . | CASSVPGLAAINEQFF | TGTGCCAGCAGCGTTCCGGGACTAGCGGCAATCAATGAGCAGTTCTTC
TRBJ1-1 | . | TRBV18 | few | CASSPLPSGLTEAFF | TGTGCCAGCTCACCACTACCCTCGGGTCTCACTGAAGCTTTCTTT
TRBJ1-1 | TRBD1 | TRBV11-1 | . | CASSSRQGGTEAFF | TGTGCCAGCAGCTCCCGACAGGGGGGGACTGAAGCTTTCTTT
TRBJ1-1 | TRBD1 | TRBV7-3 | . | CASSSTGVNTEAFF | TGTGCCAGCAGCTCCACAGGGGTCAACACTGAAGCTTTCTTT
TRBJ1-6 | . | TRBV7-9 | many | CASSLGEDNSPLHF | TGTGCCAGCAGCTTAGGGGAGGATAATTCACCCCTCCACTTT
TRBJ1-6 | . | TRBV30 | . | CASRTVLNSPLHF | TGTGCCTCCAGGACAGTTCTGAATTCACCCCTCCACTTT
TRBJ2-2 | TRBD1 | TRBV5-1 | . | CASSSGTAENTGELFF | TGCGCCAGCAGCTCCGGGACAGCCGAGAACACCGGGGAGCTGTTTTTT
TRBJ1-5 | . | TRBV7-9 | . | CSSSLAGRSHQPQHF | TGTTCCAGCAGCTTAGCGGGCAGGTCTCATCAGCCCCAGCATTTT
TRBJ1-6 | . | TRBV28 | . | CASSFSSGLSSPLHF | TGTGCCAGCAGTTTCTCCTCAGGGTTGAGTTCACCCCTCCACTTT
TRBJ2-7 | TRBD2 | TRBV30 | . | CASSGVSYEQYF | TGTGCCTCTAGCGGGGTATCCTACGAGCAGTACTTC
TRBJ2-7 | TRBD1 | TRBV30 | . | CAWRGTAYEQYF | TGTGCCTGGAGGGGGACAGCCTACGAGCAGTACTTC